This entry lists 12 T cell receptor beta chains sequenced from one sample in a study of read filtering for tumor transcriptome and immune sequencing. From approximately 430 ng of RNA, a library with molecular barcoded alpha/delta and beta/gamma adaptors was made. TCRdb used MiXCR to reprocess the reads, holding one entry per CDR3 protein. The data contain 50,000 or so distinct CDR3 sequences, 10% to 15% of them seen just once; the ten biggest clones take up about 14%. The sequenced sample consisted of a population of CD138-negative cells sorted from bone marrow. All receptors derive from a donor aged 40 or older with multiple myeloma.

The table lists this clonotype with many counts. The rearrangement joins TRBV20-1 to TRBJ1-6; 8 nucleotides line up with TRBD1. The CDR3 has 18 residues. V lost 0 bases to trimming and J lost 10 bases; unmatched junction nucleotides: 17. In germline, CDR1 is DFQATT, CDR2 SNEGSKA (reference sequence). The CDR3 here is CSARDQGAGRGRASPLHF. The CDR3 nucleotides are TGCAGTGCTAGAGATCAAGGGGCGGGCAGGGGGCGCGCATCACCCCTCCACTTT.

By sample share, this clonotype is medium-sized. The chain couples TRBV5-1 to TRBJ2-1, with a possible D match to TRBD2 (5 bases). Germline V gene sequence: CDR1 SGHRS, CDR2 YFSETQ. V was pared by 2 bases and J by 7 bases, with 13 bases between. The CDR3 is made up of 14 amino acids. The CDR3 region is CASSLMGVGNEQFF. CDR3 DNA sequence: TGCGCCAGCAGCTTAATGGGAGTGGGGAATGAGCAGTTCTTC.

This clonotype was found a few times. This could be a read error, since a much larger clone is one nucleotide away. This chain's CDR3 is CAGSLTSGSYNEQFF. In DNA form, the CDR3 reads TGTGCCGGCAGCTTGACTAGCGGGAGCTACAATGAGCAGTTCTTC. The rearrangement uses TRBV7-9 and TRBJ2-1; 12 bases fit TRBD2. Looked up from germline, CDR1 is SEHNR and CDR2 is FQNEAQ (reference sequence). The CDR3 is made up of 15 amino acids.

Regarding this clonotype: Its ends do not fully match the called genes, so a read error is possible. This chain uses TRBV7-9 with TRBJ2-3; 14 bases fit TRBD2. The CDR3 runs to 16 residues. Germline V gene lookup returns CDR1 SEHNR and CDR2 FQNEAQ (reference sequence). The CDR3 sequence is CGSSLRTSGRTDTQYF. In nucleotides, the CDR3 is TGTGGCAGCAGCTTAAGGACTAGCGGGAGGACAGATACGCAGTATTTT. Combining the CDR3 with reference TRBV7-9 and TRBJ2-3 gives the whole variable domain DTGVSQNPRHKITKRGQNVTFRCDPISEHNRLYWYRQTLGQGPEFLTYFQNEAQLEKSRLLSDRFSAERPKGSFSTLEIQRTEQGDSAMYLCGSSLRTSGRTDTQYFGPGTRLTVL.

The J gene is TRBJ1-1, the V gene TRBV27; maybe TRBD1 (5 bases). CDR1 MNHEY and CDR2 SMNVEV come from the germline V gene (reference sequence). CDR3 length: 14 amino acids. The V gene lost 7 bases and the J gene lost 1 base, with 13 bases spanning the gap. CDR3 residues: CASKVIGANTEAFF. DNA for the CDR3: TGTGCCAGCAAGGTTATTGGGGCGAACACTGAAGCTTTCTTT.

In regard to this clonotype: A much larger clone sits a single nucleotide away, making a read error possible. This chain uses TRBV29-1 with TRBJ1-1; 7 bases align to TRBD1. CDR1 and CDR2 from the germline V gene are SQVTM and ANQGSEA. The CDR3 extends over 13 amino acids. The CDR3 sequence is CSVRDSLNTVAFF. The CDR3 coding sequence is TGCAGCGTTCGGGACAGCCTGAACACTGTAGCTTTCTTT. The variable domain in full, completed from reference TRBV29-1 and TRBJ1-1, reads SAVISQKPSRDICQRGTSLTIQCQVDSQVTMMFWYRQQPGQSLTLIATANQGSEATYESGFVIDKFPISRPNLTFSTLTVSNMSPEDSSIYLCSVRDSLNTVAFFGQGTRLTVV.

This clonotype was seen at least ten times. In this CDR3 the conserved last residue, phenylalanine or tryptophan, is missing, so a read error is likely. The chain has TRBV2 and TRBJ2-1, with TRBD1 identical over 7 bases. V shed 6 bases and J 9 bases; nucleotides not matched to a gene: 14. Germline V CDR1 and CDR2: SNHLY, FYNNEI. The CDR3 length is 15 residues. The DNA for the CDR3 is TGTGCCAGCAGAAAGGGACAGTGGACCCCTGGTGAGCAGTTCCTC. Translating gives CASRKGQWTPGEQFL.

In this sample, this clonotype turned up many times. The rearrangement uses TRBV7-8 and TRBJ1-5; D gene unclear. Looked up from germline, CDR1 is SGHVS and CDR2 is FQNEAQ. Deletions cut 5 bases from V and 0 bases from J, with 8 bases between. This CDR3 has 14 amino acids. CDR3 sequence (DNA): TGTGCCAGCAGCAAAAACCCTAGCAATCAGCCCCAGCATTTT. Amino acids: CASSKNPSNQPQHF.

This clonotype was counted at least ten times. The chain couples TRBV11-2 to TRBJ2-5, with D perhaps TRBD1 (6 bases). V was trimmed by 5 bases and J by 5 bases, leaving 15 bases between them. This CDR3 spans 14 amino acids. Germline V CDR1 and CDR2: SGHAT, FQNNGV. The CDR3 DNA follows: TGTGCCAGCAGCCCGGGACACCTTGGGGAGACCCAGTACTTC. Encoded protein: CASSPGHLGETQYF.

This clonotype was observed at least ten times. CDR3 sequence reads: CASSDDGGRTEAFF. Here the CDR3 DNA reads TGTGCCAGCAGTGATGATGGGGGGAGAACTGAAGCTTTCTTT. The V call is TRBV2, the J call TRBJ1-1; a possible D gene is TRBD1 (5 bases). The CDR3 runs to 14 residues. The V end was cut by 3 bases, the J end by 5 bases, with 13 bases between. The V gene's germline CDR1 is SNHLY and CDR2 FYNNEI.

This clonotype has at least ten counts. This sequence joins TRBV11-2 and TRBJ2-2, with 7 bases aligning to TRBD2. CDR1 and CDR2 (germline): SGHAT, FQNNGV. V was clipped by 1 base and J by 4 bases; unmatched bases: 0. CDR3 size: 14 residues. The CDR3 sequence is CASSLGGGTGELFF. As DNA, the CDR3 is TGTGCCAGCAGCTTAGGGGGGGGCACCGGGGAGCTGTTTTTT.

This clonotype was detected ten times or more. The chain has TRBV7-2 and TRBJ2-2; D is undetermined. Germline assignment: CDR1 SGHTA and CDR2 FQGNSA. The CDR3 runs 14 residues. Between the trimmed V and J ends, which lost 6 bases and 2 bases, there was a span of 10 bases. CDR3 sequence reads: CASRRRTNTGELFF. In DNA form, the CDR3 reads TGTGCCAGCAGAAGACGGACCAACACCGGGGAGCTGTTTTTT.